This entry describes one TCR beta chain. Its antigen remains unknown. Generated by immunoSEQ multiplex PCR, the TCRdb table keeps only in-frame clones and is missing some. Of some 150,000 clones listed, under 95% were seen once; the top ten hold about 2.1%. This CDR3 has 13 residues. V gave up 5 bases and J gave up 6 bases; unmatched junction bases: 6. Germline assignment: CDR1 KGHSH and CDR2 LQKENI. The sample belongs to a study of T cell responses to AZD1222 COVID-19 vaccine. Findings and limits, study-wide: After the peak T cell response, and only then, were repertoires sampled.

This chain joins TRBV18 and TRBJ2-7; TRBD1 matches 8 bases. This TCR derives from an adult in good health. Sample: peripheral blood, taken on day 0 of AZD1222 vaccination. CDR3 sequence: CASSSDRASEQYF. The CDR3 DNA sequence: TGTGCCAGCTCATCGGACAGGGCATCCGAGCAGTACTTC.